The TCR beta chain under discussion was sequenced for a study of shared clonotypes between healthy human individuals. The method was immunoSEQ multiplex PCR; TCRdb's version includes in-frame clones alone and lacks a portion of them. Seen here are hundreds of thousands of clones, 74% observed once, and the top ten hold about 1.8%. CDR1 MGHRA and CDR2 YSYEKL come from the germline V gene. This CDR3 has 17 residues. The V end was cut by 1 base, the J end by 2 bases, with 17 bases between. This rearrangement joins TRBV4-1 to TRBJ1-2; no definite D call. The specimen sequenced was memory CD4+ T cells sorted from blood. Subset of the sample: CD45RA-negative fraction. This receptor was taken from a woman between 25 and 40 years old in good health. CDR3 bases: TGCGCCAGCAGCCAAGTTCCGCCGCGACTTAGGAACTATGGCTACACCTTC. Its translation is CASSQVPPRLRNYGYTF.